Listed below are T cell receptor beta chains from one sample, sequenced in a study of Graves' ophthalmopathy and Graves' hyperthyroidism. TCRdb re-analysed the multiplex PCR reads in MiXCR, keeping a single row per CDR3 protein. The table shows hundreds of thousands of distinct CDR3 sequences, with around a fifth occurring only once. The sample consisted of peripheral blood. These receptors originate from a young woman with stable Graves' hyperthyroidism. The CDR3 runs from the conserved cysteine through the conserved F or W. The order of the fields is J gene, V gene, clone size, D gene, CDR3 DNA, CDR3 protein. A D gene is named only where the DNA matches it firmly. The size field is filled for only some rows; it gives once, few, many or a size class.

J gene: TRBJ1-2; V gene: TRBV6-1; clone size: once; D gene: TRBD1; CDR3 DNA: TGTGCCAGCAGTAGGGACAGGGAAAGTTGCACCTTC; CDR3 protein: CASSRDRESCTF
J gene: TRBJ2-5; V gene: TRBV7-8; clone size: many; D gene: -; CDR3 DNA: TGTGCCAGCAGCTTAGTAATATCCGGAATTCAAGAGACCCAGTACTTC; CDR3 protein: CASSLVISGIQETQYF
J gene: TRBJ2-2; V gene: TRBV6-2/TRBV6-3; clone size: many; D gene: -; CDR3 DNA: TGTGCCAGCAGTTACCCGACGGTCCCGACCGGGGAGCTGTTTTTT; CDR3 protein: CASSYPTVPTGELFF
J gene: TRBJ1-5; V gene: TRBV6-2/TRBV6-3; clone size: medium-sized; D gene: TRBD1; CDR3 DNA: TGTGCCAGCAGTGCGGACAGGGGACTGCCCCAGCATTTT; CDR3 protein: CASSADRGLPQHF
J gene: TRBJ1-6; V gene: TRBV20-1; clone size: many; D gene: -; CDR3 DNA: TGCAGTGCTAGGGTAGGGGGGGCTGCTTCTTCACCCCTCCACTTT; CDR3 protein: CSARVGGAASSPLHF
J gene: TRBJ1-1; V gene: TRBV6-5; clone size: many; D gene: TRBD1; CDR3 DNA: TGTGCCAGCAGGACCGGGACAGGGGGCACTGAAGCTTTCTTT; CDR3 protein: CASRTGTGGTEAFF
J gene: TRBJ1-1; V gene: TRBV7-2; clone size: many; D gene: -; CDR3 DNA: TGTGCCAGCAGCTCAGTTTGGACCCGCGCTGAAGCTTTCTTT; CDR3 protein: CASSSVWTRAEAFF
J gene: TRBJ2-7; V gene: TRBV19; clone size: many; D gene: -; CDR3 DNA: TGTGCCAGTAGTCCCGGGCAGGGGCAGCCCTACGAGCAGTACTTC; CDR3 protein: CASSPGQGQPYEQYF
J gene: TRBJ1-5; V gene: TRBV28; clone size: many; D gene: -; CDR3 DNA: TGTGCCAGCAGTTTCAGGGGATTTAGTCAGCCCCAGCATTTT; CDR3 protein: CASSFRGFSQPQHF
J gene: TRBJ2-7; V gene: TRBV4-2; clone size: many; D gene: TRBD1; CDR3 DNA: TGTGCCAGCAGCCAAGATCTCCACCAGGGGGTTCCCGAGCAGTACTTC; CDR3 protein: CASSQDLHQGVPEQYF
J gene: TRBJ2-7; V gene: TRBV28; clone size: many; D gene: -; CDR3 DNA: TGTGCCAGCAGCAAAAGGGACTCTAGCTCCTACGAGCAGTACTTC; CDR3 protein: CASSKRDSSSYEQYF
J gene: TRBJ1-1; V gene: TRBV9; clone size: many; D gene: -; CDR3 DNA: TGTGCCAGCAGCGTAGTCCTGACGCCTTGGGACACTGAAGCTTTCTTT; CDR3 protein: CASSVVLTPWDTEAFF
J gene: TRBJ2-4; V gene: TRBV27; clone size: many; D gene: -; CDR3 DNA: TGTGCCAGCAGTTTAGCAGGGCCTCTAGCCAAAAACATTCAGTACTTC; CDR3 protein: CASSLAGPLAKNIQYF
J gene: TRBJ2-2; V gene: TRBV5-1; clone size: many; D gene: TRBD2; CDR3 DNA: TGCGCCAGCAGCTTGGCCGTGGATAGCGGGTCCACCGGGGAGCTGTTTTTT; CDR3 protein: CASSLAVDSGSTGELFF
J gene: TRBJ1-1; V gene: TRBV28; clone size: many; D gene: -; CDR3 DNA: TGTGCCAGCACCCTGGCAGCGGGCGGCACTGAAGCTTTCTTT; CDR3 protein: CASTLAAGGTEAFF
J gene: TRBJ2-7; V gene: TRBV30; clone size: -; D gene: -; CDR3 DNA: TGTGCCTGGAGTGTAGGGGGACACCTCCTCCAGCAGTACTTC; CDR3 protein: CAWSVGGHLLQQYF
J gene: TRBJ2-7; V gene: TRBV27; clone size: -; D gene: TRBD1; CDR3 DNA: TGTGCCTCGATAGGTTTGAGGGGGCGCTCCGAGCAGGACTTC; CDR3 protein: CASIGLRGRSEQDF
J gene: TRBJ2-5; V gene: TRBV20-1; clone size: many; D gene: TRBD2; CDR3 DNA: TGCAGTGCTTCCCAGGGAGGGAGAGAGGAGACCCAGTACTTC; CDR3 protein: CSASQGGREETQYF
J gene: TRBJ2-5; V gene: TRBV10-1; clone size: -; D gene: TRBD1; CDR3 DNA: TGCGCCAGCAGCCCCGGGACAGGATCAGGGGAGACCCAGTACTTC; CDR3 protein: CASSPGTGSGETQYF
J gene: TRBJ2-5; V gene: TRBV12-3/TRBV12-4; clone size: many; D gene: -; CDR3 DNA: TGTGCCAGCAGTACGACTATTGTGGAGACCCAGTACTTC; CDR3 protein: CASSTTIVETQYF
J gene: TRBJ2-7; V gene: TRBV5-1; clone size: -; D gene: TRBD2; CDR3 DNA: TGCGCCAGCAGCTTGTCGGCCCAGGCGGGAGGGGCCTACGAGCAGTACTTC; CDR3 protein: CASSLSAQAGGAYEQYF
J gene: TRBJ2-5; V gene: TRBV5-1; clone size: many; D gene: TRBD1; CDR3 DNA: TGCGCCAGCAGCTTAACAGGGGTGGAGACCCAGTACTTC; CDR3 protein: CASSLTGVETQYF
J gene: TRBJ2-7; V gene: TRBV28; clone size: many; D gene: -; CDR3 DNA: TGTGCCAGCAGCTACCCGCCCTACATCGAGCAGTACTTC; CDR3 protein: CASSYPPYIEQYF
J gene: TRBJ2-5; V gene: TRBV12-3/TRBV12-4; clone size: many; D gene: TRBD2; CDR3 DNA: TGTGCCAGCCGTACTAGCGATGTAGAGACCCAGTACTTC; CDR3 protein: CASRTSDVETQYF
J gene: TRBJ1-1; V gene: TRBV12-3/TRBV12-4; clone size: many; D gene: -; CDR3 DNA: TGTGCCAGCAGTTCCGCCCCGGGACCTTACACTGAAGCTTTCTTT; CDR3 protein: CASSSAPGPYTEAFF
J gene: TRBJ2-7; V gene: TRBV5-1; clone size: -; D gene: -; CDR3 DNA: TGCGCCAGCAGCTTGGAAGAGACTTCCCACGAGCAGTACTTC; CDR3 protein: CASSLEETSHEQYF
J gene: TRBJ2-5; V gene: TRBV29-1; clone size: many; D gene: TRBD1; CDR3 DNA: TGCAGCGTTGACACAGGGGGCCCGCTAGGAACCCAGTACTTC; CDR3 protein: CSVDTGGPLGTQYF
J gene: TRBJ1-2; V gene: TRBV30; clone size: many; D gene: -; CDR3 DNA: TGTGCCTGGAGTAGGGCACTTAACTATGGCTACACCTTC; CDR3 protein: CAWSRALNYGYTF
J gene: TRBJ2-3; V gene: TRBV5-4; clone size: -; D gene: -; CDR3 DNA: TGTGCCAGCAGCTTGGTCGGTAGGGGCTCGGCTAGCACAGATACGCAGTATTTT; CDR3 protein: CASSLVGRGSASTDTQYF
J gene: TRBJ2-7; V gene: TRBV6-1; clone size: -; D gene: -; CDR3 DNA: TGTGCCAGCAGAAACCCCGTGGAGGGTTTCGAGCAGTACTTC; CDR3 protein: CASRNPVEGFEQYF
J gene: TRBJ1-2; V gene: TRBV11-2; clone size: many; D gene: -; CDR3 DNA: TGTGCCAGCAGGCAGGGAGGGCAGACGAACTATGGCTACACCTTC; CDR3 protein: CASRQGGQTNYGYTF
J gene: TRBJ1-5; V gene: TRBV7-2; clone size: once; D gene: -; CDR3 DNA: TGTGCCAGCAGCTCCGCCCTTCATCAGCCCCAGCATTTT; CDR3 protein: CASSSALHQPQHF
J gene: TRBJ2-7; V gene: TRBV3-1; clone size: many; D gene: TRBD2; CDR3 DNA: TGTGCCAGCAGCCTACCGTTGGATAGCGGGAGCTACTACGAGCAGTACTTC; CDR3 protein: CASSLPLDSGSYYEQYF
J gene: TRBJ2-5; V gene: TRBV7-2; clone size: many; D gene: TRBD2; CDR3 DNA: TGTGCCAGCTGGGGTAGCGGGACCCAAGAGACCCAGTACTTC; CDR3 protein: CASWGSGTQETQYF
J gene: TRBJ1-2; V gene: TRBV19; clone size: -; D gene: -; CDR3 DNA: TGTGCCAGTAGAGAGGGACCCGGGACAACTTATGGCTACACCTTC; CDR3 protein: CASREGPGTTYGYTF
J gene: TRBJ2-7; V gene: TRBV20-1; clone size: many; D gene: -; CDR3 DNA: TGCAGTGCTAGACCTGCGTACTCCTACGAGCAGTGCTTC; CDR3 protein: CSARPAYSYEQCF
J gene: TRBJ2-2; V gene: TRBV5-6; clone size: many; D gene: TRBD1; CDR3 DNA: TGTGCCAGCAGACCGACAGGGAAAGAAAGGAACACCGGGGAGCTGTTTTTT; CDR3 protein: CASRPTGKERNTGELFF
J gene: TRBJ2-5; V gene: TRBV3-1; clone size: many; D gene: -; CDR3 DNA: TGTGCCAGCAGCCAAGGGTTAGCGGTTGAGACCCAGTACTTC; CDR3 protein: CASSQGLAVETQYF
J gene: TRBJ1-5; V gene: TRBV6-1; clone size: -; D gene: TRBD1; CDR3 DNA: TGTGCCAGCAGTGAAAGGGGACAGGGTCGGTATAGCAATCAGCCCCAGCATTTT; CDR3 protein: CASSERGQGRYSNQPQHF
J gene: TRBJ1-2; V gene: TRBV20-1; clone size: many; D gene: TRBD1; CDR3 DNA: TGCAGTGCTTATGACAGGGACAGTTATGGCTACACCTTC; CDR3 protein: CSAYDRDSYGYTF
J gene: TRBJ2-7; V gene: TRBV7-3; clone size: many; D gene: TRBD2; CDR3 DNA: TGTGCCAGCAGCTTACGGGAGGGCTTCTACGAGCAGTACTTC; CDR3 protein: CASSLREGFYEQYF
J gene: TRBJ1-2; V gene: TRBV4-1; clone size: -; D gene: TRBD1; CDR3 DNA: TGCGCCAGCAGCCAAGATCACCAGACAGGGGGAGCCTATGGCTACACCTTC; CDR3 protein: CASSQDHQTGGAYGYTF
J gene: TRBJ1-5; V gene: TRBV30; clone size: many; D gene: -; CDR3 DNA: TGTGCCTGGGGAAGGACAGTGAATGGCAATCAGCCCCAGCATTTT; CDR3 protein: CAWGRTVNGNQPQHF
J gene: TRBJ1-1; V gene: TRBV3-1; clone size: many; D gene: -; CDR3 DNA: TGTGCCAGCAGCCAAGCCACACTGTACACTGAAGCTTTCTTT; CDR3 protein: CASSQATLYTEAFF
J gene: TRBJ2-5; V gene: TRBV6-2/TRBV6-3; clone size: many; D gene: TRBD1; CDR3 DNA: TGTGCCAGCAGGGGGGGACAGGGAATGGAGACCCAGTACTTC; CDR3 protein: CASRGGQGMETQYF